The TCR beta chain described here comes from a study of T cell responses to AZD1222 COVID-19 vaccine. Profiling relied on immunoSEQ multiplex PCR, and the TCRdb table lists in-frame clones only, not all of them. The data show around 120,000 clones, just over 90% seen once. Broader study findings: The donors showed a predominance of white British ancestry and of females, with possible underestimation of clonal diversity. Targets within unmutated variant regions were reportedly found for nearly half of spike-specific TCRs.

Worth noting for this clone: Its specificity is not known.

Germline lookup yields CDR1 SGHRS and CDR2 YFSETQ. Trimming pared 2 bases from V and 6 bases from J, leaving 15 bases between. The CDR3 is made up of 15 amino acids. Sequencing was performed on peripheral blood, taken on day 0 of AZD1222 vaccination. V usage is TRBV5-1 and J usage is TRBJ1-5; TRBD1 is a possible D gene (6 bases). The TCR originated in an adult in good health. The CDR3 spells CASSLQGGGGQPQHF. CDR3 DNA: TGCGCCAGCAGCTTACAGGGCGGCGGGGGTCAGCCCCAGCATTTT.